The entry below gives a single T cell receptor beta chain sequence along with its context. The same CDR3 arises from other DNA sequences in this sample as well. These data come from a study of blood T cell repertoires in COVID-19. As for the study in general: Italy, Spain and the United States were the sources of the convalescent and acute COVID-19 samples. Sources were T cells, B-cell-depleted T cells, or PBMCs; the material itself was cDNA or gDNA.

The CDR3 consists of 14 residues. The ends were cut back, 3 bases at V and 1 base at J, with 6 bases in the middle. Germline V gene sequence: CDR1 KGHSH, CDR2 LQKENI. Sequencing used immunoSEQ multiplex PCR; TCRdb keeps in-frame clones, though not all of them. The sample lists some 490,000 clones, approximately 85% occurring once. Sequencing was performed on peripheral blood. The chain has TRBV18 and TRBJ2-2, with TRBD1 as a possible D gene (6 bases). This receptor was identified in a human donor in a cohort sampled during active COVID-19. The DNA of the CDR3 is TGTGCCAGCTCACCGACAGGGAACACCGGGGAGCTGTTTTTT. This translates into CASSPTGNTGELFF.